The 21 T cell receptor beta chains in this list originate from one sample, sequenced in a study of identifying expanded T cells in peripheral blood. Sequenced by immunoSEQ multiplex PCR; TCRdb stores in-frame clones only, minus some. The table lists 75,000 to 95,000 clones, 89% of them singletons. The specimen sequenced was blood. All receptors derive from a person between 18 and 75 years old in good health.

V gene TRBV6-5 combines with J gene TRBJ1-6; 7 nucleotides match TRBD1. CDR1 is MNHEY and CDR2 is SVGAGI in the germline V gene. The CDR3 extends over 15 amino acids. The V and J ends lost 5 bases and 2 bases, in that order; junction bases with no gene match: 3. As DNA, the CDR3 is TGTGCCAGCAGTCGACAGGGACCCTATAATTCACCCCTCCACTTT. It translates to CASSRQGPYNSPLHF.

The chain has TRBV28 and TRBJ2-2; 11 bases agree with TRBD2. Germline values: CDR1 MDHEN, CDR2 SYDVKM. The junction had 2 bases not matched to a gene; V was cut back by 10 bases and J by 4 bases. CDR3 length equals 13 residues. Here the CDR3 DNA reads TGTGCCACCGGGACTAGCGGCACCGGGGAGCTGTTTTTT. Its translation is CATGTSGTGELFF.

This clone was seen a few times. The V call is TRBV19, the J call TRBJ2-7; TRBD1 matches at 7 bases. The germline V gene has CDR1 LNHDA and CDR2 SQIVND (reference sequence). V was clipped by 10 bases and J by 5 bases; unmatched bases: 8. This CDR3 region has 12 residues. The chain's CDR3 is CATETGINEQYF. In DNA, the CDR3 is TGTGCCACTGAGACAGGGATAAACGAGCAGTACTTC. The full variable domain, in which reference TRBV19 and TRBJ2-7 provide the parts outside the CDR3, is DGGITQSPKYLFRKEGQNVTLSCEQNLNHDAMYWYRQDPGQGLRLIYYSQIVNDFQKGDIAEGYSVSREKKESFPLTVTSAQKNPTAFYLCATETGINEQYFGPGTRLTVT.

The J gene is TRBJ2-3, the V gene TRBV2, with D perhaps matching TRBD2 (6 bases). Trimming took off 11 bases at V and 2 bases at J, with 11 bases between the two ends. The CDR3 spans 12 residues. Germline V gene sequence: CDR1 SNHLY, CDR2 FYNNEI. CDR3 sequence (DNA): TGTGCCGGAGGGCAGAACACAGATACGCAGTATTTT. It codes for CAGGQNTDTQYF.

The gene calls are TRBV28 and TRBJ2-5; TRBD1 might be the D (6 bases). From germline, CDR1 is MDHEN and CDR2 SYDVKM. Trimming removed 5 bases from V and 4 bases from J, with 17 bases in between. The CDR3 consists of 15 residues. CDR3 sequence reads: CASSPGWGRVETQYF. DNA of the CDR3: TGTGCCAGCAGTCCTGGGTGGGGGCGTGTAGAGACCCAGTACTTC.

The genes are TRBV7-9 and TRBJ2-5; 7 bases agree with TRBD2. The CDR3 runs to 16 residues. Per the germline V gene, CDR1 is SEHNR and CDR2 is FQNEAQ (reference sequence). Trimming took 0 bases from V and 5 from J; bases not matched to a gene: 9. The CDR3 region is CASSLAGGLVGETQYF. CDR3 DNA: TGTGCCAGCAGCTTAGCTGGAGGACTAGTGGGCGAGACCCAGTACTTC.

The chain links TRBV18 to TRBJ2-3; 8 positions match TRBD1. J lost 6 bases, V lost 5 bases, and 10 bases had no gene match. The germline gives CDR1 KGHSH, CDR2 LQKENI. CDR3 length: 15 residues. The CDR3 DNA is TGTGCCAGCTCATTGACAGGGGATGGTAGCGATACGCAGTATTTT. It encodes CASSLTGDGSDTQYF.

The chain couples TRBV25-1 to TRBJ1-2, with TRBD1 matching 8 bases. This CDR3 contains 13 residues. J lost 6 bases, V lost 2 bases, and 2 bases had no gene match. Germline V gives CDR1 MGHDK, CDR2 SYGVNS. Here the CDR3 reads CASSEPGQDGYTF. As DNA, the CDR3 is TGTGCCAGCAGTGAACCGGGACAGGATGGCTACACCTTC.

The rearrangement uses TRBV18 and TRBJ2-3; tentatively, D is TRBD2 (5 bases). This CDR3 comprises 20 residues. Trimming took off 0 bases at V and 0 bases at J, with 22 bases between the two ends. The germline V gene encodes CDR1 KGHSH and CDR2 LQKENI. CDR3 sequence: CASSPPIPFPGGGSTDTQYF. CDR3 coding DNA: TGTGCCAGCTCACCACCGATCCCCTTCCCCGGTGGCGGGAGCACAGATACGCAGTATTTT.

V and J are TRBV14 and TRBJ2-6; D gene unclear. V was cut by 5 bases and J by 2 bases, with 4 bases left in between. Germline values: CDR1 SGHDN, CDR2 FVKESK. This CDR3 spans 13 amino acids. CDR3 nucleotide sequence: TGTGCCAGCAGCTACCCTGGGGCCAACGTCCTGACTTTC. Its translation: CASSYPGANVLTF.

The chain has TRBV6-6 and TRBJ1-6, with 8 nucleotides matching TRBD1. Trimming at V came to 1 base and at J to 6 bases, leaving 2 bases not matched to a gene. This CDR3 spans 15 amino acids. The germline CDR1 and CDR2 sequences are MNHNY and SVGAGI (reference sequence). CDR3: CASSYFDRGNSPLHF. The CDR3 bases are TGTGCCAGCAGTTACTTCGACAGGGGTAATTCACCCCTCCACTTT.

The rearrangement links TRBV30 to TRBJ1-1; D may be TRBD1 (6 bases). The CDR3 contains 12 residues. Trimming removed 5 bases from V and 11 bases from J, with 18 bases in between. The germline gives CDR1 GTSNPN, CDR2 SVGIG (reference sequence). The CDR3 coding sequence is TGTGCCTGGGGGGGGCGGCGGTCCGGGGCTTTCTTT. Translation gives CAWGGRRSGAFF. The variable domain in full, with the rest retrieved from reference TRBV30 and TRBJ1-1, is SQTIHQWPATLVQPVGSPLSLECTVEGTSNPNLYWYRQAAGRGLQLLFYSVGIGQISSEVPQNLSASRPQDRQFILSSKKLLLSDSGFYLCAWGGRRSGAFFGQGTRLTVV.

The chain uses TRBV28 and TRBJ2-7; 7 nucleotides match TRBD1. The CDR3 totals 15 residues. In germline, CDR1 is MDHEN, CDR2 SYDVKM. Unmatched junction bases numbered 9, after V lost 5 bases and J lost 2 bases. CDR3 region: CASSAPGTEAYEQYF. CDR3 in DNA: TGTGCCAGCAGTGCCCCCGGGACAGAGGCCTACGAGCAGTACTTC.

The chain is built from TRBV9 and TRBJ2-2; weak D call: TRBD2 (6 bases). The CDR3 totals 15 residues. The V gene's germline CDR1 is SGDLS and CDR2 YYNGEE. V was shortened by 2 bases and J by 6 bases, with 14 bases between the two germline ends. CDR3 DNA sequence: TGTGCCAGCAGCGTCCTTATGGACTACCCCGGGGAGCTGTTTTTT. Translated, it gives CASSVLMDYPGELFF.

The CDR3 spells CASRPNRGQIYEQYF. The CDR3 DNA is TGTGCCAGCAGGCCCAACCGCGGGCAGATATACGAGCAGTACTTC. V usage is TRBV6-5 and J usage is TRBJ2-7; D is possibly TRBD2 (5 bases). The V gene lost 6 bases and the J gene lost 4 bases, with 19 bases spanning the gap. CDR3 length: 15 amino acids. Looked up from germline, CDR1 is MNHEY and CDR2 is SVGAGI.

V and J are TRBV6-1 and TRBJ2-7; a weak D match, TRBD1 (6 bases). Trimming took off 6 bases at V and 6 bases at J, with 15 bases between the two ends. The CDR3 extends over 13 amino acids. The germline V gene encodes CDR1 MNHNS and CDR2 SASEGT. The CDR3 loop is CASSEGEAIEQYF. The CDR3 DNA sequence: TGTGCCAGCAGCGAGGGGGAAGCAATCGAGCAGTACTTC.

The chain recombines TRBV19 with TRBJ1-6, with TRBD1 identical over 8 bases. The CDR3 totals 14 residues. Germline V CDR1 and CDR2: LNHDA, SQIVND (reference sequence). The trim removed 4 bases at V and 8 bases at J, leaving 4 bases unmatched. The CDR3 nucleotides are TGTGCCAGTAGTAGGGACAGGTGGGATTCACCCCTCCACTTT. This gives the protein CASSRDRWDSPLHF. The whole variable domain, remainder taken from reference TRBV19 and TRBJ1-6, is DGGITQSPKYLFRKEGQNVTLSCEQNLNHDAMYWYRQDPGQGLRLIYYSQIVNDFQKGDIAEGYSVSREKKESFPLTVTSAQKNPTAFYLCASSRDRWDSPLHFGNGTRLTVT.

The V gene is TRBV13, the J gene TRBJ2-2, with no clear D. CDR1 PRHDT and CDR2 FYEKMQ come from the germline V gene (reference sequence). V was shortened by 5 bases and J by 6 bases, with 4 bases between the two germline ends. This CDR3 comprises 11 residues. CDR3 DNA: TGTGCCAGCAGCGACGCCGGGGAGCTGTTTTTT. Translation: CASSDAGELFF.

The J gene is TRBJ1-4, the V gene TRBV19, with D perhaps TRBD1 (5 bases). Germline loops: CDR1 LNHDA, CDR2 SQIVND (reference sequence). The CDR3 runs 12 residues. The V gene lost 5 bases and the J gene lost 7 bases, with 8 bases spanning the gap. The CDR3 nucleotides read TGTGCCAGTAGTGGGGCACCTGAAAAACTGTTTTTT. This gives the protein CASSGAPEKLFF.

The chain uses TRBV25-1 and TRBJ1-1; 7 bases match TRBD1. Germline V lookup: CDR1 MGHDK, CDR2 SYGVNS. Trimming took 3 bases from V and 3 from J; bases not matched to a gene: 7. CDR3 length: 15 amino acids. The CDR3 sequence is CASSDRGGVDTEAFF. The CDR3 coding sequence is TGTGCCAGCAGTGACAGGGGGGGCGTGGACACTGAAGCTTTCTTT.

J is TRBJ1-2 and V is TRBV19, with D hard to call. CDR1 and CDR2 from the germline V gene are LNHDA and SQIVND (reference sequence). The CDR3 sequence is 17 residues long. The V gene lost 7 bases and the J gene lost 6 bases, with 27 bases spanning the gap. CDR3 DNA: TGTGCCAGTACAGTCGGTAGGATCCGTGGGATCCCCAATGGCTACACCTTC. It encodes CASTVGRIRGIPNGYTF.